A selection of T cell receptor beta chains follows, all from one sample in a study of beta chain features in type 1 diabetes. The table came from immunoSEQ multiplex PCR; TCRdb's copy has only in-frame clones and leaves some out. The sample consists of about 160,000 clones, around 9% of them appearing once. Sequenced sample: central memory CD4+ T cells from blood. The origin of the receptors is a woman in her twenties or thirties with type 1 diabetes. CDR3s include the opening cysteine and the closing phenylalanine or tryptophan. Fields, in order: J gene, CDR3 length, V gene, CDR3 protein.

>TRBJ2-6|15|TRBV28
CASSQGDIGANVLTF
>TRBJ2-1|15|TRBV5-6
CASSLFGQLTNEQFF
>TRBJ2-3|15|TRBV7-9
CASSLGTTSTDTQYF
>TRBJ1-2|13|TRBV18
CASSPQGIGGYTF
>TRBJ2-7|14|TRBV2
CASSYGTTVFEQYF
>TRBJ2-5|14|TRBV30
CAWIPLQGQETQYF
>TRBJ2-7|13|TRBV7-2
CASSSHLIYEQYF
>TRBJ2-3|12|TRBV19
CASSIGTDTQYF
>TRBJ2-3|14|TRBV11-2
CASRFGTGRDTQYF
>TRBJ2-1|17|TRBV2
CASSEAGGGRIWNEQFF
>TRBJ2-1|14|TRBV11-2
CASSPGVGRNEQFF
>TRBJ1-2|14|TRBV4-1
CASSQEQGSYGYTF
>TRBJ1-1|13|TRBV21-1
CASSKLGTTEAFF
>TRBJ1-4|14|TRBV2
CASRVGLTNEKLFF
>TRBJ2-2|15|TRBV28
CASSSPGQGVYELFF
>TRBJ1-1|14|TRBV28
CASSPGDRNTEAFF
>TRBJ2-1|15|TRBV5-1
CASSIGTSGYNEQFF
>TRBJ2-7|15|TRBV6-5
CASSFTSGTHYEQYF
>TRBJ2-1|13|TRBV29-1
CSVEGDRDNEQFF
>TRBJ1-5|14|TRBV7-3
CASSPGTGDQPQHF
>TRBJ1-1|15|TRBV18
CASSERTGMNTEAFF
>TRBJ2-1|15|TRBV5-1
CASSPGLAGINEQFF